Below are 30 T cell receptor beta chains sequenced from a single sample in a study of blood T cells in healthy people across ages. Then a second PCR, running roughly 7 to 11 cycles, was carried out with a sample-barcoded 5' primer and a J-beta primer mix. TCRdb called the 5' RACE reads again in MiXCR, with one record for every CDR3 protein. The sample carries hundreds of thousands of distinct CDR3 sequences, 40% to 50% recorded once. Sequences were obtained from blood. These receptors came from a man between 60 and 75 years old in good health.

This clonotype was detected a few times. This chain uses TRBV7-9 with TRBJ2-7, with D possibly being TRBD1 (6 bases). The CDR3 loop spans 12 amino acids. Looked up from germline, CDR1 is SEHNR and CDR2 is FQNEAQ (reference sequence). V was trimmed by 6 bases and J by 6 bases, leaving 12 bases between them. The CDR3 region has the DNA TGTGCCAGCAGATCAGGGGAACCCGAGCAGTACTTC. Amino acids: CASRSGEPEQYF.

The rearrangement links TRBV20-1 to TRBJ1-2; unclear D gene. CDR1 is DFQATT and CDR2 is SNEGSKA in the germline V gene (reference sequence). The V end was cut by 6 bases, the J end by 4 bases, with 12 bases between. The CDR3 has 12 amino acids. The CDR3 here is CSARVPSYGYTF. Written as DNA, the CDR3 is TGCAGTGCCCGCGTTCCCAGCTATGGCTACACCTTC.

J is TRBJ2-7 and V is TRBV15; D is undetermined. Germline lookup yields CDR1 LNHNV and CDR2 YYDKDF (reference sequence). CDR3 length: 14 residues. V lost 2 bases and J lost 3, with 11 bases in between. The CDR3 region is CATSRLGPDYEQYF. CDR3 nucleotide sequence: TGTGCCACCAGCAGACTAGGTCCGGACTACGAGCAGTACTTC.

This sequence joins TRBV7-9 and TRBJ2-7; possibly TRBD1 for D (7 bases). CDR3 length equals 17 residues. In germline, CDR1 is SEHNR, CDR2 FQNEAQ (reference sequence). V was pared by 4 bases and J by 0 bases, with 19 bases between. This CDR3 reads CASSSLVAGGFSYEQYF. The CDR3 bases are TGTGCCAGCAGCTCCCTGGTGGCAGGGGGGTTCTCCTACGAGCAGTACTTC.

The J gene is TRBJ2-1, the V gene TRBV13, with 10 nucleotides matching TRBD2. The germline V gene has CDR1 PRHDT and CDR2 FYEKMQ (reference sequence). The CDR3 covers 19 residues. V lost 1 base, J lost 1 base, and 10 bases stayed unmatched. The CDR3 protein is CASSLDASSGGQSYNEQFF. The CDR3 DNA is TGTGCCAGCAGCTTAGATGCGTCTAGCGGGGGCCAGTCCTACAATGAGCAGTTCTTC.

For this clonotype: Given a much more abundant clone one base away, this may be a read error. The chain has TRBV29-1 and TRBJ2-5; perhaps TRBD1 as D (5 bases). V was clipped by 4 bases and J by 11 bases, with 20 bases between them. Germline lookup yields CDR1 SQVTM and CDR2 ANQGSEA. The length of the CDR3 is 13 residues. The CDR3 DNA follows: TGCAGCGTTGGGGCAGGGTCCTGGTACAAGCAGTACTTC. Amino acids: CSVGAGSWYKQYF.

The chain carries TRBV12-5 and TRBJ2-7; D might be TRBD1 or TRBD2, each matching 6 bases. The J call may be wrong; the DNA end is better matched by TRBJ2-5. CDR1 and CDR2 from the germline V gene are LGHNT and FRNRAP. The CDR3 is made up of 12 amino acids. CDR3 coding DNA: TGTGCTAGCAGGGGCCGGGGGGAGACCCAGTACTTC. It specifies CASRGRGETQYF.

The J gene is TRBJ2-3, the V gene TRBV6-2 or TRBV6-3; no clear D. The CDR3 sequence is 11 residues long. Germline assignment: CDR1 MNHEY and CDR2 SVGEGT. V was cut by 7 bases and J by 3 bases, with 5 bases left in between. The CDR3 sequence: CASNNTDTQYF. The CDR3, as DNA: TGTGCCAGCAACAATACAGATACGCAGTATTTT.

This chain joins TRBV7-2 and TRBJ2-7; possible D gene TRBD1, 6 bases. V was cut by 6 bases and J by 3 bases, with 12 bases left in between. Germline lookup yields CDR1 SGHTA and CDR2 FQGNSA. CDR3 size: 13 residues. The CDR3 protein is CASRNQGHYEQYF. DNA of the CDR3: TGTGCCAGCAGGAATCAGGGGCACTACGAGCAGTACTTC.

The V and J genes are TRBV6-2 or TRBV6-3 and TRBJ2-7; D may be TRBD2 (6 bases). The CDR3 totals 14 residues. V lost 4 bases and J 3 bases, leaving 13 bases between the germline ends. Germline V lookup: CDR1 MNHEY, CDR2 SVGEGT. The CDR3 sequence: CASSWRGVNYEQYF. DNA of the CDR3: TGTGCCAGCAGTTGGAGGGGCGTTAACTACGAGCAGTACTTC.

The rearrangement uses TRBV2 and TRBJ2-7; D remains ambiguous. CDR1 is SNHLY and CDR2 is FYNNEI in the germline V gene. The CDR3 sequence is 15 residues long. V was pared by 6 bases and J by 2 bases, with 17 bases between. As DNA, the CDR3 is TGTGCCAGCAGCGGGCAAACGGGCCTCACCTACGAGCAGTACTTC. Encoded protein: CASSGQTGLTYEQYF. The full variable domain, rest sourced from reference TRBV2 and TRBJ2-7, is EPEVTQTPSHQVTQMGQEVILRCVPISNHLYFYWYRQILGQKVEFLVSFYNNEISEKSEIFDDQFSVERPDGSNFTLKIRSTKLEDSAMYFCASSGQTGLTYEQYFGPGTRLTVT.

The chain has TRBV12-3 or TRBV12-4 and TRBJ2-1, with no clear D. Trimming removed 5 bases from V and 6 bases from J, with 11 bases in between. This CDR3 spans 13 amino acids. CDR3: CASSPGSPNEQFF. The CDR3 DNA reads TGTGCCAGCAGTCCAGGCAGCCCCAATGAGCAGTTCTTC.

This clonotype was recorded a few times. The J gene is TRBJ2-1, the V gene TRBV14, with D unclear. From germline, CDR1 is SGHDN and CDR2 FVKESK. V lost 3 bases to trimming and J lost 3 bases, with 15 bases between them. The CDR3 is 16 amino acids. This CDR3 reads CASSQERSAYYNEQFF. The CDR3 DNA reads as TGTGCCAGCAGCCAGGAGAGGTCAGCCTACTACAATGAGCAGTTCTTC.

This clonotype showed up just a few times. The chain combines TRBV29-1 with TRBJ2-1; 13 nucleotides agree with TRBD2. CDR1 and CDR2 from the germline V gene are SQVTM and ANQGSEA. V shed 7 bases, J shed 5 bases, and the junction held 5 bases outside the gene matches. The length of the CDR3 is 14 residues. Here the CDR3 DNA reads TGCAGCGCCCTCGGACTAGCGGGGGACAATGAGCAGTTCTTC. It codes for CSALGLAGDNEQFF.

This clonotype has ten or more counts. The gene calls are TRBV27 and TRBJ1-5, with 7 bases lining up with TRBD1. This CDR3 has 15 residues. Germline-derived CDR1 and CDR2 are MNHEY and SMNVEV (reference sequence). J lost 5 bases, V lost 5 bases, and 9 bases had no gene match. The CDR3, as DNA: TGTGCCAGCAGTCCCGACAGGGTCCTCCATCAGCCCCAGCATTTT. Its translation is CASSPDRVLHQPQHF.

Worth noting for this clonotype: A read error may produce the germline difference seen at one junction end. The chain carries TRBV7-9 and TRBJ2-3, with D perhaps matching TRBD2 (6 bases). The CDR3 is made up of 17 amino acids. Germline values: CDR1 SEHNR, CDR2 FQNEAQ (reference sequence). CDR3: CASSFLLATLTTGTQYF. The DNA of the CDR3 is TGTGCCAGCAGCTTCTTACTAGCCACCCTCACCACAGGTACGCAGTATTTT. The variable domain in full, completed from reference TRBV7-9 and TRBJ2-3, reads DTGVSQNPRHKITKRGQNVTFRCDPISEHNRLYWYRQTLGQGPEFLTYFQNEAQLEKSRLLSDRFSAERPKGSFSTLEIQRTEQGDSAMYLCASSFLLATLTTGTQYFGPGTRLTVL.

The V gene is TRBV4-3, the J gene TRBJ2-5; 9 bases match TRBD1. V dropped 0 bases and J dropped 5; count of bases not matched to a gene: 10. The CDR3 sequence is 17 residues long. CDR1 and CDR2 (germline): LGHNA, YSLEER. The CDR3 reads CASSQDSGQGSWETQYF. In nucleotides, the CDR3 is TGCGCCAGCAGCCAAGATTCGGGACAGGGATCCTGGGAGACCCAGTACTTC.

This clonotype was observed many times. The chain carries TRBV28 and TRBJ2-2; 10 nucleotides align to TRBD1. J was trimmed by 2 bases and V by 7 bases; bases with no gene match: 4. The germline gives CDR1 MDHEN, CDR2 SYDVKM. The CDR3 is 15 amino acids. This CDR3 reads CASTRDRGNTGELFF. CDR3 DNA: TGTGCCAGCACCCGGGACAGGGGTAACACCGGGGAGCTGTTTTTT.

The rearrangement joins TRBV7-2 to TRBJ2-3; D is ambiguous. The CDR3 extends over 14 amino acids. The V end lost 5 bases, the J end lost 3 bases, and 12 bases lay between the germline ends. The germline CDR1 and CDR2 sequences are SGHTA and FQGNSA. The CDR3 region is CASSPRLITDTQYF. For the CDR3, the DNA is TGTGCCAGCAGCCCTAGACTCATTACAGATACGCAGTATTTT.

At least ten counts were recorded for this clonotype. This rearrangement joins TRBV13 to TRBJ2-5; 10 positions match TRBD2. V gave up 5 bases and J gave up 5 bases; unmatched junction bases: 17. Germline V gene lookup returns CDR1 PRHDT and CDR2 FYEKMQ (reference sequence). The CDR3 is made up of 18 amino acids. CDR3 in amino acids: CASSPSSGLAVTRETQYF. In DNA, the CDR3 is TGTGCCAGCAGCCCGAGCTCTGGACTAGCGGTTACCAGGGAGACCCAGTACTTC. Full variable domain (outside the CDR3, taken from reference TRBV13 and TRBJ2-5): AAGVIQSPRHLIKEKRETATLKCYPIPRHDTVYWYQQGPGQDPQFLISFYEKMQSDKGSIPDRFSAQQFSDYHSELNMSSLELGDSALYFCASSPSSGLAVTRETQYFGPGTRLLVL.

V is TRBV2 and J is TRBJ1-5; D unclear. The CDR3 consists of 15 residues. The V end lost 11 bases, the J end lost 1 base, and 18 bases lay between the germline ends. Per germline, CDR1 SNHLY and CDR2 FYNNEI. The CDR3 region has the DNA TGTGCCTCCAGCCGAGACGAATCGAGCAATCAGCCCCAGCATTTT. This codes for CASSRDESSNQPQHF.

The chain carries TRBV20-1 and TRBJ2-1, with 9 bases matching TRBD2. Germline V lookup: CDR1 DFQATT, CDR2 SNEGSKA (reference sequence). The CDR3 contains 15 residues. The J segment lost 8 bases and the V segment lost 4 bases, leaving 12 bases of the junction unmatched. The CDR3 loop reads CSAIEAAGGPYEQFF. CDR3 DNA: TGCAGTGCTATTGAGGCGGCGGGGGGGCCCTATGAGCAGTTCTTC.

This clonotype has only a few counts. The chain is built from TRBV5-1 and TRBJ2-3; D perhaps matches TRBD1 (5 bases). V dropped 4 bases and J dropped 2 bases, with 11 bases sitting between them. This CDR3 has 14 residues. The germline CDR1 and CDR2 sequences are SGHRS and YFSETQ. CDR3 protein: CASSKGQHTDTQYF. The DNA for the CDR3 is TGCGCCAGCAGCAAGGGGCAGCACACAGATACGCAGTATTTT.

The genes are TRBV11-2 and TRBJ1-1, with TRBD1 identical over 7 bases. The CDR3 consists of 12 residues. Trimming took 8 bases from V and 4 from J; bases not matched to a gene: 4. The germline gives CDR1 SGHAT, CDR2 FQNNGV. CDR3: CASEGASTEAFF. As DNA, the CDR3 is TGTGCCAGCGAGGGGGCGTCCACTGAAGCTTTCTTT. The whole variable domain, filled in from reference TRBV11-2 and TRBJ1-1, reads EAGVAQSPRYKIIEKRQSVAFWCNPISGHATLYWYQQILGQGPKLLIQFQNNGVVDDSQLPKDRFSAERLKGVDSTLKIQPAKLEDSAVYLCASEGASTEAFFGQGTRLTVV.

This chain joins TRBV20-1 and TRBJ2-5; 13 nucleotides agree with TRBD2. Trimming at V came to 3 bases and at J to 1 base, leaving 8 bases not matched to a gene. The germline gives CDR1 DFQATT, CDR2 SNEGSKA (reference sequence). This CDR3 comprises 17 residues. The CDR3 DNA follows: TGCAGTGCTAGTCCGAGTCGACTAGCGGGGGGCCAAGAGACCCAGTACTTC. Its translation: CSASPSRLAGGQETQYF.

This clonotype has just a few counts. The V and J genes are TRBV12-3 or TRBV12-4 and TRBJ1-2; D remains ambiguous. The CDR3 contains 13 residues. With 4 bases removed from V and 5 bases from J, the gap between germline ends came to 11 bases. The DNA for the CDR3 is TGTGCCAGCAGTTACCAAAAGGGATATGGCTACACCTTC. The encoded protein is CASSYQKGYGYTF.

The chain recombines TRBV20-1 with TRBJ1-1; D is uncertain. Trimming left V 3 bases short and J 7 bases short, with 18 bases between. The CDR3 contains 14 residues. Per germline, CDR1 DFQATT and CDR2 SNEGSKA (reference sequence). The CDR3 region has the DNA TGCAGTGCTAGGCCGACTAACGCGGGCCTTGAAGCTTTCTTT. This codes for CSARPTNAGLEAFF.

The chain uses TRBV28 and TRBJ2-3; TRBD1 or TRBD2 may be the D gene (6 bases each). The CDR3 spans 15 residues. The V end was cut by 7 bases, the J end by 7 bases, with 21 bases between. Per the germline V gene, CDR1 is MDHEN and CDR2 is SYDVKM. CDR3: CASIPLGGPFNTQYF. DNA for the CDR3: TGTGCCAGCATCCCTTTAGGGGGGCCCTTTAATACGCAGTATTTT.

Regarding this clonotype: At one end the junction does not follow the germline gene, possibly because of a read error. The chain recombines TRBV25-1 with TRBJ2-5; no clear D. The CDR3 contains 15 residues. Germline V gene data show CDR1 as MGHDK and CDR2 as SYGVNS. The CDR3 DNA follows: TGTGCCAGCAGAGAATCCGTAACTCCTGCAGAGACCCAGTACTTC. Amino acid sequence: CASRESVTPAETQYF. Filled out from reference TRBV25-1 and TRBJ2-5, the complete variable domain reads EADIYQTPRYLVIGTGKKITLECSQTMGHDKMYWYQQDPGMELHLIHYSYGVNSTEKGDLSSESTVSRIRTEHFPLTLESARPSHTSQYLCASRESVTPAETQYFGPGTRLLVL.

This clonotype was detected a few times. V is TRBV5-5 and J is TRBJ1-5; D is possibly TRBD1 (6 bases). The V gene's germline CDR1 is SGHKS and CDR2 YYEKEE (reference sequence). Trimming removed 0 bases at V and 6 bases at J, with 10 bases between. The CDR3 spans 14 residues. In DNA form, the CDR3 reads TGTGCCAGCAGCTTGGACAGGGTTGGTCAGCCCCAGCATTTT. Residues: CASSLDRVGQPQHF.